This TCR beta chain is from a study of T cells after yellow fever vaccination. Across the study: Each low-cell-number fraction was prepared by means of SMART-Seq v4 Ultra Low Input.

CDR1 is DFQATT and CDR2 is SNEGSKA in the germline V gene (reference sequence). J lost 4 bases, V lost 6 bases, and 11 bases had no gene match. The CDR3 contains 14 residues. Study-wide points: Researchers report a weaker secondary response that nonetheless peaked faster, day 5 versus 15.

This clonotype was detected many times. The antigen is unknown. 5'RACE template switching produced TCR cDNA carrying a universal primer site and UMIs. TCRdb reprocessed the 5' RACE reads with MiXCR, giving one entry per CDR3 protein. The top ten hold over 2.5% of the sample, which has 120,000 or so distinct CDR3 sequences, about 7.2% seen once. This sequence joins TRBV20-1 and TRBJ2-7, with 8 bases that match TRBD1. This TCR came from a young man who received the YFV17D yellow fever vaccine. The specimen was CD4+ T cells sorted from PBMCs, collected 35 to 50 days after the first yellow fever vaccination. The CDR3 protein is CSAIQGAGLYEQYF. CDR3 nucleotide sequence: TGCAGTGCGATCCAGGGGGCCGGTCTTTACGAGCAGTACTTC.